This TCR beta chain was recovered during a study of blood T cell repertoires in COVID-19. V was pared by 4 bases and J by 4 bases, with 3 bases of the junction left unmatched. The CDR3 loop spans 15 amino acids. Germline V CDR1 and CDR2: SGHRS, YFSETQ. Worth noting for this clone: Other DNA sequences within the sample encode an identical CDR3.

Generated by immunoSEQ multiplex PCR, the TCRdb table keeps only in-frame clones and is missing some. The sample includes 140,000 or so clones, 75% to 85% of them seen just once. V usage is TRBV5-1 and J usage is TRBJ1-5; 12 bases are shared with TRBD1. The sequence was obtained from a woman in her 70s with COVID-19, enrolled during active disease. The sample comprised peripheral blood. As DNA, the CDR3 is TGCGCCAGCAGCCTGGGACAGGGGGCGAATCAGCCCCAGCATTTT. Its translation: CASSLGQGANQPQHF.